The 25 T cell receptor beta chains in this list originate from one sample, sequenced in a study of blood T cell repertoires in COVID-19 (dated by TCRdb to between 2020 and 2021). Receptor libraries were prepared by the immunoSEQ multiplex PCR assay. This is the immuneACCESS table as TCRdb keeps it, with only in-frame sequences that have V and J called. A part of the clones is gone; compared with another copy, unresolved V genes explain less than half, and the rest is unexplained. The sample profile shows some 340,000 clones; 70% to 90% of them were found once. The ten largest clones take up approximately 5% of the sample. Sequencing was carried out using PBMCs or T cells enriched from blood (not recorded which). The receptors originated from a woman aged 25-40 years who had recovered from COVID-19.

The V and J genes are TRBV4-3 and TRBJ1-2; D ambiguous. Germline assignment: CDR1 LGHNA and CDR2 YSLEER. This CDR3 spans 15 amino acids. The ends were cut back, 0 bases at V and 3 bases at J, with 11 bases in the middle. The CDR3 here is CASSQDLSTYYGYTF. The DNA for the CDR3 is TGCGCCAGCAGCCAAGACCTTAGCACATACTATGGCTACACCTTC.

The chain couples TRBV5-5 to TRBJ2-6; no reliable D call. The length of the CDR3 is 15 residues. V gave up 4 bases and J gave up 0 bases, with 8 bases separating them. Germline V lookup: CDR1 SGHKS, CDR2 YYEKEE (reference sequence). CDR3 DNA sequence: TGTGCCAGCAGCCCAACTCGCTCTGGGGCCAACGTCCTGACTTTC. It codes for CASSPTRSGANVLTF.

V and J are TRBV27 and TRBJ1-1, with D possibly being TRBD1 (6 bases). V lost 5 bases and J lost 1, with 8 bases in between. Germline CDR1 is MNHEY and CDR2 is SMNVEV (reference sequence). The CDR3 contains 13 residues. As DNA, the CDR3 is TGTGCCAGCAGTATGACAGGGAACACTGAAGCTTTCTTT. Translated: CASSMTGNTEAFF.

This chain links TRBV9 with TRBJ1-2; possible D gene TRBD1, 5 bases. The length of the CDR3 is 13 residues. Germline V gives CDR1 SGDLS, CDR2 YYNGEE. Deletions cut 3 bases from V and 2 bases from J, with 8 bases between. CDR3 loop: CASSAGLNYGYTF. DNA for the CDR3: TGTGCCAGCAGCGCGGGACTGAACTATGGCTACACCTTC.

This sequence joins TRBV9 and TRBJ2-2; 8 positions agree with TRBD1. The J segment lost 3 bases and the V segment lost 6 bases, leaving 4 bases of the junction unmatched. Germline loops: CDR1 SGDLS, CDR2 YYNGEE. The CDR3 loop spans 14 amino acids. In nucleotides, the CDR3 is TGTGCCAGCACCTCGGACAGGGACACCGGGGAGCTGTTTTTT. Translation gives CASTSDRDTGELFF.

The rearrangement joins TRBV5-1 to TRBJ2-2, with 9 bases matching TRBD2. J lost 8 bases, V lost 3 bases, and 5 bases had no gene match. The CDR3 is 14 residues long. Germline lookup yields CDR1 SGHRS and CDR2 YFSETQ. CDR3 sequence: CASSSGLATGELFF. DNA for the CDR3: TGCGCCAGCAGCTCGGGACTAGCCACTGGGGAGCTGTTTTTT.

This clone has a handful of counts. This chain joins TRBV5-5 and TRBJ1-1; tentative D call: TRBD1 (6 bases). Trimming took off 4 bases at V and 2 bases at J, with 12 bases between the two ends. CDR1 and CDR2 from the germline V gene are SGHKS and YYEKEE (reference sequence). CDR3 size: 14 residues. This chain's CDR3 is CASSGGRANTEAFF. CDR3 coding DNA: TGTGCCAGCAGCGGGGGCAGGGCTAACACTGAAGCTTTCTTT.

The chain recombines TRBV6-1 with TRBJ1-5, with TRBD1 matching 11 bases. V was pared by 4 bases and J by 6 bases, with 8 bases of the junction left unmatched. Germline assignment: CDR1 MNHNS and CDR2 SASEGT. CDR3 length: 16 residues. In DNA form, the CDR3 reads TGTGCCAGCAGTGTCCCGGGACAGGGGGTTGGTCAGCCCCAGCATTTT. Protein product: CASSVPGQGVGQPQHF.

The chain joins TRBV6-5 to TRBJ2-7; tentative D call: TRBD1 (5 bases). CDR3 length: 14 residues. V was clipped by 2 bases and J by 1 base, with 9 bases between them. Germline lookup yields CDR1 MNHEY and CDR2 SVGAGI. CDR3 in DNA: TGTGCCAGCAGTTACCACAGGCTATCCTACGAGCAGTACTTC. Translated, it gives CASSYHRLSYEQYF.

The V and J genes are TRBV5-1 and TRBJ2-2; 9 bases are a match to TRBD1. In germline, CDR1 is SGHRS, CDR2 YFSETQ. The CDR3 spans 16 residues. V was pared by 5 bases and J by 4 bases, with 9 bases of the junction left unmatched. CDR3: CASSLAWDRVTGELFF. CDR3 nucleotide sequence: TGCGCCAGCAGTCTAGCTTGGGACAGGGTCACCGGGGAGCTGTTTTTT.

V and J are TRBV29-1 and TRBJ2-1; TRBD1 agrees at 7 bases. The ends lost 3 bases at V and 0 bases at J; junction bases unmatched: 8. Germline loops: CDR1 SQVTM, CDR2 ANQGSEA. This CDR3 contains 16 residues. CDR3 coding DNA: TGCAGCGTTGAGGGACAGATCTATAGCTCCTACAATGAGCAGTTCTTC. Its translation: CSVEGQIYSSYNEQFF.

The V call is TRBV29-1, the J call TRBJ1-4; 8 nucleotides match TRBD1. Trimming cost V 8 bases and J 5 bases; bases outside gene matches: 10. CDR3 length: 14 amino acids. In germline, CDR1 is SQVTM, CDR2 ANQGSEA. The CDR3 reads CSISQGAGNEKLFF. Here the CDR3 DNA reads TGCAGCATCAGCCAGGGGGCAGGGAATGAAAAACTGTTTTTT.

The V call is TRBV6-5, the J call TRBJ2-5, with TRBD1 matching over 9 bases. Germline assignment: CDR1 MNHEY and CDR2 SVGAGI. The CDR3 length is 15 residues. Germline trimming cut 0 bases from V and 5 bases from J; bases unmatched to any gene: 4. CDR3 amino acids: CASSYSTGGRETQYF. The CDR3 DNA follows: TGTGCCAGCAGTTACTCGACAGGGGGTCGGGAGACCCAGTACTTC.

The rearrangement links TRBV2 to TRBJ2-7, with TRBD1 matching 9 bases. The germline CDR1 and CDR2 sequences are SNHLY and FYNNEI. The CDR3 is 16 residues long. The V segment lost 0 bases and the J segment 3 bases; nucleotides outside the gene matches: 6. For the CDR3, the DNA is TGTGCCAGCAGTGAAGCGCTCACGGACAGGGGCTACGAGCAGTACTTC. Its protein product is CASSEALTDRGYEQYF.

J is TRBJ1-1 and V is TRBV5-1; 9 nucleotides agree with TRBD1. The V and J ends lost 4 bases and 5 bases, in that order; junction bases with no gene match: 6. Germline CDR1 reads SGHRS; CDR2 reads YFSETQ. This CDR3 has 14 residues. The CDR3 region is CASSITGGETEAFF. The CDR3 coding sequence is TGCGCCAGCAGCATTACAGGGGGCGAGACTGAAGCTTTCTTT.

The V call is TRBV7-9, the J call TRBJ1-2; D is undetermined. Deletions cut 0 bases from V and 6 bases from J, with 8 bases between. The length of the CDR3 is 13 residues. Germline assignment: CDR1 SEHNR and CDR2 FQNEAQ (reference sequence). Here the CDR3 reads CASSLAIENGYTF. DNA of the CDR3: TGTGCCAGCAGCTTAGCGATCGAGAATGGCTACACCTTC.

The genes are TRBV5-6 and TRBJ2-3; D unresolved. This CDR3 is 13 amino acids long. The V end lost 0 bases, the J end lost 5 bases, and 7 bases lay between the germline ends. CDR1 is SGHDT, CDR2 YYEEEE, per germline. In DNA, the CDR3 is TGTGCCAGCAGCTTGGTACTCGTAGATACGCAGTATTTT. Its protein product is CASSLVLVDTQYF.

V and J are TRBV28 and TRBJ2-1, with 7 bases identical to TRBD2. Germline CDR1 is MDHEN and CDR2 is SYDVKM. J lost 2 bases, V lost 2 bases, and 3 bases had no gene match. The CDR3 extends over 15 amino acids. CDR3 DNA sequence: TGTGCCAGCAGTTTAAGGCTAGCGGCCTACAATGAGCAGTTCTTC. This gives the protein CASSLRLAAYNEQFF.

This chain joins TRBV18 and TRBJ1-4; 8 nucleotides agree with TRBD1. Unmatched junction bases numbered 3, after V lost 3 bases and J lost 0 bases. The CDR3 sequence is 16 residues long. Germline values: CDR1 KGHSH, CDR2 LQKENI. The CDR3 DNA follows: TGTGCCAGCTCACCGGGACAGGCCGCAACTAATGAAAAACTGTTTTTT. It specifies CASSPGQAATNEKLFF.

The chain carries TRBV14 and TRBJ1-6, with D perhaps matching TRBD1 (5 bases). Between the trimmed V and J ends, which lost 0 bases and 9 bases, there was a span of 12 bases. Germline assignment: CDR1 SGHDN and CDR2 FVKESK. This CDR3 has 15 amino acids. The CDR3 sequence is CASSQDGHQGSPLHF. CDR3 coding DNA: TGTGCCAGCAGCCAAGATGGCCACCAGGGTTCACCCCTCCACTTT.

The chain is built from TRBV21-1 and TRBJ2-7; the table names TRBD2, a call not compared with the DNA. TRBV21-1 is a known pseudogene. The CDR3 is 14 amino acids. The CDR3 bases are TGTGCCAGCAGCAGTGCGCGGGGGTCCCACGAGCAGTACTTC. Protein: CASSSARGSHEQYF.

This rearrangement joins TRBV5-1 to TRBJ2-5; the match to TRBD2 covers 13 bases. Per the germline V gene, CDR1 is SGHRS and CDR2 is YFSETQ. V was clipped by 7 bases and J by 2 bases; unmatched bases: 8. CDR3 size: 16 residues. CDR3 loop: CASSLPGLAGQETQYF. The DNA for the CDR3 is TGCGCCAGCTCTCTTCCGGGACTAGCGGGGCAAGAGACCCAGTACTTC.

This chain uses TRBV19 with TRBJ1-5; a weak D match, TRBD1 (6 bases). V was trimmed by 2 bases and J by 4 bases, leaving 15 bases between them. The CDR3 extends over 16 amino acids. CDR1 and CDR2 from the germline V gene are LNHDA and SQIVND (reference sequence). The DNA of the CDR3 is TGTGCCAGTAGTATAATTAACCAGGGGCCTAATCAGCCCCAGCATTTT. Its protein is CASSIINQGPNQPQHF. The variable domain in full, completed from reference TRBV19 and TRBJ1-5, reads DGGITQSPKYLFRKEGQNVTLSCEQNLNHDAMYWYRQDPGQGLRLIYYSQIVNDFQKGDIAEGYSVSREKKESFPLTVTSAQKNPTAFYLCASSIINQGPNQPQHFGDGTRLSIL.

V and J are TRBV20-1 and TRBJ2-7; 7 bases fit TRBD2. This CDR3 is built from 11 residues. CDR1 is DFQATT, CDR2 SNEGSKA, per germline (reference sequence). The ends lost 6 bases at V and 5 bases at J; junction bases unmatched: 4. CDR3 protein: CSAGRRDEQYF. The CDR3 DNA follows: TGCAGTGCCGGGAGGCGGGACGAGCAGTACTTC.

The sample holds a few counts of this clone. The chain carries TRBV10-2 and TRBJ1-5, with D possibly TRBD1 on 5 matching bases. Looked up from germline, CDR1 is WSHSY and CDR2 is SAAADI. The CDR3 runs to 15 residues. The V gene lost 4 bases and the J gene lost 6 bases, with 16 bases spanning the gap. CDR3 nucleotide sequence: TGCGCCAGCAGTGGGGGGTGGGAGGTTAGTCAGCCCCAGCATTTT. This sequence encodes CASSGGWEVSQPQHF.